This T cell receptor beta chain was obtained from a study of blood T cell repertoires in COVID-19. Generated by immunoSEQ multiplex PCR, the TCRdb table keeps only in-frame clones and is missing some. Among over 80,000 clones, 90% were seen once, and the ten largest hold around 1.6%. V lost 5 bases to trimming and J lost 3 bases; unmatched junction nucleotides: 6. Germline assignment: CDR1 SGHTA and CDR2 FQGNSA. The CDR3 has 14 amino acids. The sample comprised peripheral blood. The rearrangement links TRBV7-2 to TRBJ2-7; TRBD2 matches at 8 bases. The receptor was derived from a man in his sixties with acute or convalescent COVID-19. This CDR3 reads CASSQTGTSYEQYF. In DNA, the CDR3 is TGTGCCAGCAGCCAAACCGGGACTAGCTACGAGCAGTACTTC.